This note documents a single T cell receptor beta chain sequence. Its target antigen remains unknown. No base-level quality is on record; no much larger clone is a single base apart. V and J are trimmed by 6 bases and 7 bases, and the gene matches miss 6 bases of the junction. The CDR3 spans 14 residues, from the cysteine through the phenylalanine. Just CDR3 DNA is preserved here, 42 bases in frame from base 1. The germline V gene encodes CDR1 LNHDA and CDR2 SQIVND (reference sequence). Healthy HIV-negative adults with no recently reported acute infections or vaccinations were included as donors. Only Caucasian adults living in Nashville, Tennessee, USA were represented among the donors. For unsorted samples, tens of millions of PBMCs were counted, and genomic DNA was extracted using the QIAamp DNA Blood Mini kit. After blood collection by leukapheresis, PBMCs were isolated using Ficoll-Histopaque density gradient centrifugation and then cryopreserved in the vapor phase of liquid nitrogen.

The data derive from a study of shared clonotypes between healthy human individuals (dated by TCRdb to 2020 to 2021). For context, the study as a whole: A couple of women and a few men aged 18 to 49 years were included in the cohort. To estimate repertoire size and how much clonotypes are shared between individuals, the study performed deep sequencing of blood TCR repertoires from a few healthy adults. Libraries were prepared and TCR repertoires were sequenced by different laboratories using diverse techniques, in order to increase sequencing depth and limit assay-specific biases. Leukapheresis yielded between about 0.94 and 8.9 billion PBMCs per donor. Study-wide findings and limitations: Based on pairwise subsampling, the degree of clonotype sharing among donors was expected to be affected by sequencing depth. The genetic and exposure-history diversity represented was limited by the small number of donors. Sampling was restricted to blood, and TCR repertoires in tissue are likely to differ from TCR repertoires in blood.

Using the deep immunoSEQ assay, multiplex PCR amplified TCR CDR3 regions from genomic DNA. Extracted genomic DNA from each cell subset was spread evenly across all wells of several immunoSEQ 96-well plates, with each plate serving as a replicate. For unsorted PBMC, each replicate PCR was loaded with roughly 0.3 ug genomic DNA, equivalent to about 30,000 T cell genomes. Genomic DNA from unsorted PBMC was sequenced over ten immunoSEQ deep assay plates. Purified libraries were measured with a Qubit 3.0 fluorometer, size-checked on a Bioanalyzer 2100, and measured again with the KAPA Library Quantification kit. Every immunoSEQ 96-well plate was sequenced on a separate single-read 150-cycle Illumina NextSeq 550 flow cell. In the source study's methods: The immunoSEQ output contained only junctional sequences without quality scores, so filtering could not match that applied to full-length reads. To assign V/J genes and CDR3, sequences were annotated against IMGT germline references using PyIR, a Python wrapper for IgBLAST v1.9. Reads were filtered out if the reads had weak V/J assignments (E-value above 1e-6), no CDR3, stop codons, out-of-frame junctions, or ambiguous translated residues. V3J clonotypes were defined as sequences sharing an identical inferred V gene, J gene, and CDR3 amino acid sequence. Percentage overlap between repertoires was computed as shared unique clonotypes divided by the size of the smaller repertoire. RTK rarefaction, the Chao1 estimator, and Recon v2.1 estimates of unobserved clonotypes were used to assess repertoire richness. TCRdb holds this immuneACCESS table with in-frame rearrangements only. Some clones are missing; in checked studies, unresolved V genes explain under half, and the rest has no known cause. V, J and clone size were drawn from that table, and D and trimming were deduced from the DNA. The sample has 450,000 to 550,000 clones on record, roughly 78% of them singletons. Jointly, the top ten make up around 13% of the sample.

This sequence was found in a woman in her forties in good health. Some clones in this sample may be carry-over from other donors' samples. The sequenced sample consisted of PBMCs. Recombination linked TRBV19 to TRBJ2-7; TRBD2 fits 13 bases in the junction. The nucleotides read TGTGCCAGTAGGAAACCGGGACTAGCGGGAGAGCAGTACTTC. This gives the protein CASRKPGLAGEQYF.